The entry below gives a single TCR beta chain sequence along with its context. This record belongs to a study of T-cell reconstitution after alpha-beta-depleted transplantation in children. Unique molecular identifiers were used in preparing the TCRbeta library. TCRdb ran MiXCR on the PCR reads and lists one entry per CDR3 protein. The table shows hundreds of thousands of distinct CDR3 sequences, with more than 15% occurring only once. V lost 3 bases, J lost 2 bases, and 12 bases lay in between. The CDR3 has 15 residues. CDR1 WNHNN and CDR2 SYGVQD come from the germline V gene (reference sequence). The sample consisted of PBMCs, mostly from graft donor cells, taken 360 days after TCRalphabeta/CD19-depleted stem cell transplant. This receptor was obtained from a male patient aged 2-15 years who had a stem cell transplant for acute lymphoblastic leukemia, so the T cells may come from the graft donor. This chain joins TRBV10-1 and TRBJ2-3; D is undetermined. Here the CDR3 DNA reads TGCGCCAGCAGTGAATTCGACCTGCTCACAGATACGCAGTATTTT. It specifies CASSEFDLLTDTQYF.